The clone carrying this TCR beta chain was found a few times. This record comes from a study of control samples from healthy donors and cancer patients. The table came from immunoSEQ multiplex PCR; TCRdb's copy has only in-frame clones and leaves some out. The sample shows just over 50,000 clones, 88% of them seen only once. The clonotype comes from a man in his forties or fifties with head and neck cancer. The specimen was PBMCs.

The CDR3 loop reads CASSLSLRITGELFF. CDR3 nucleotides: TGTGCCAGCAGCTTAAGTTTGCGGATCACCGGGGAGCTGTTTTTT. This sequence joins TRBV7-2 and TRBJ2-2, with D unclear. Germline loops: CDR1 SGHTA, CDR2 FQGNSA. This CDR3 region has 15 residues. V lost 2 bases, J lost 4 bases, and 11 bases lay in between.